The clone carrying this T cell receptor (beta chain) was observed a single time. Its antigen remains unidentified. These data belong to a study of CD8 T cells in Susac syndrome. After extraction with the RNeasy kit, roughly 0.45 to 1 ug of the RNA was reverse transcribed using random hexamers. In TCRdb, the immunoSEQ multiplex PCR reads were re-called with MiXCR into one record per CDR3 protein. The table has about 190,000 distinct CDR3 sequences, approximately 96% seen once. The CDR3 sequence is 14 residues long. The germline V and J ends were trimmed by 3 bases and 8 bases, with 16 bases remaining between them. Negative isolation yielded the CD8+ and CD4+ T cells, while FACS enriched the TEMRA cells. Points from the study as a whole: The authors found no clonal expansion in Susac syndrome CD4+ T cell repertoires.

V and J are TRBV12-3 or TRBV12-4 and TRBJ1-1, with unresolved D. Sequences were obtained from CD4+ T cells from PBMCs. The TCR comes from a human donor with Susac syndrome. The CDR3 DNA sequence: TGTGCCAGCAGTTTCGGTGTGAGTGGCCAAGAAGCTTTCTTT. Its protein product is CASSFGVSGQEAFF.